Given below is one T cell receptor (beta chain) in context. Categorization into cohorts depended on clinical history that participants reported. Recovery among Cohort 3 donors was established by two negative PCRs, clearance, or symptom resolution. Assay used: immunoSEQ multiplex PCR; TCRdb lists only in-frame clones, some missing. The sample includes 330,000 or so clones, around 90% seen only once; the top ten take approximately 17%. These data originate in a study of blood T cell repertoires in COVID-19. Germline assignment: CDR1 KGHSH and CDR2 LQKENI. The length of the CDR3 is 15 residues. V lost 6 bases to trimming and J lost 7 bases, with 22 bases between them.

The chain links TRBV18 to TRBJ2-7; tentatively, D is TRBD1 (5 bases). Material for sequencing was PBMCs or T cells enriched from blood (not recorded which). The source is a woman aged 25 to 39 who had recovered from COVID-19. DNA for the CDR3: TGTGCCAGCTCCCCCTTTCAGGGTGGTTTGAGGGAGCAGTACTTC. Amino acid sequence: CASSPFQGGLREQYF.